The 13 T cell receptor beta chains below come from one sample, sequenced in a study of blood T cell repertoires in COVID-19. Clones were sequenced by immunoSEQ multiplex PCR, and TCRdb holds only the in-frame ones, with some missing. The data hold 350,000 to 400,000 clones, with around nine tenths observed a single time. Sequencing was carried out using PBMCs or T cells enriched from blood (not recorded which). All receptors derive from a woman aged 25-40 years who had recovered from COVID-19.

The V gene is TRBV6-4, the J gene TRBJ1-1, with a tentative D call TRBD1 (5 bases). V was pared by 0 bases and J by 11 bases, with 10 bases between. This CDR3 is 12 amino acids long. The germline V gene encodes CDR1 MRHNA and CDR2 SNTAGT. As DNA, the CDR3 is TGTGCCAGCAGTGACTCGATGGGGCTCGCTTTCTTT. This gives the protein CASSDSMGLAFF.

This clone occurred once. The V call is TRBV28, the J call TRBJ2-2; TRBD2 might be the D (7 bases). V lost 1 base to trimming and J lost 4 bases, with 16 bases between them. Germline-derived CDR1 and CDR2 are MDHEN and SYDVKM. The CDR3 has 17 residues. Written as DNA, the CDR3 is TGTGCCAGCAGTTTATCTTCGGGGGGCGCGGGCACCGGGGAGCTGTTTTTT. Encoded protein: CASSLSSGGAGTGELFF.

In regard to this clone: Other DNA sequences in the sample encode the same CDR3. CDR3 sequence reads: CASSSPGQGSYEQYF. CDR3 DNA: TGTGCCAGCAGCTCGCCGGGACAGGGGTCTTACGAGCAGTACTTC. J is TRBJ2-7 and V is TRBV5-4; 10 bases match TRBD1. Trimming cost V 3 bases and J 4 bases; bases outside gene matches: 7. The CDR3 is made up of 15 amino acids. Germline V lookup: CDR1 SGHNT, CDR2 YYREEE (reference sequence).

The V gene is TRBV7-9, the J gene TRBJ1-5; possible D gene TRBD1, 6 bases. V lost 2 bases and J lost 7, with 12 bases in between. Looked up from germline, CDR1 is SEHNR and CDR2 is FQNEAQ (reference sequence). This CDR3 is built from 14 residues. Written as DNA, the CDR3 is TGTGCCAGCAGCTTATCAGGGGACGGGCAGCCCCAGCATTTT. Protein product: CASSLSGDGQPQHF.

The CDR3 reads CASSQGTSGGFDTQYF. The CDR3 DNA reads TGTGCCAGCAGCCAGGGGACTAGCGGAGGATTTGATACGCAGTATTTT. The chain couples TRBV3-1 (or the pseudogene TRBV3-2) to TRBJ2-3; 11 bases align to TRBD2. Germline V lookup: CDR1 LGHDT, CDR2 YNNKEL (reference sequence). The J segment lost 6 bases and the V segment lost 3 bases, leaving 8 bases of the junction unmatched. CDR3 length: 16 amino acids.

The chain has TRBV7-6 and TRBJ1-3; D is perhaps TRBD1 (5 bases). The CDR3 has 15 amino acids. CDR1 and CDR2 (germline): SGHVS, FNYEAQ. V was shortened by 1 base and J by 3 bases, with 10 bases between the two germline ends. The CDR3 DNA follows: TGTGCCAGCAGCTTAGATAACAGGAATGGAAACACCATATATTTT. It translates to CASSLDNRNGNTIYF.

The rearrangement joins TRBV18 to TRBJ2-5; 13 bases are shared with TRBD2. V gave up 5 bases and J gave up 2 bases; unmatched junction bases: 2. The CDR3 consists of 15 residues. Germline CDR1 is KGHSH and CDR2 is LQKENI. The CDR3 reads CASSSGLAGQETQYF. The CDR3, as DNA: TGTGCCAGCTCATCGGGACTAGCGGGACAAGAGACCCAGTACTTC.

The chain combines TRBV5-1 with TRBJ2-3, with 13 bases matching TRBD2. Germline lookup yields CDR1 SGHRS and CDR2 YFSETQ. The CDR3 is 17 residues long. J lost 2 bases, V lost 0 bases, and 3 bases had no gene match. In DNA, the CDR3 is TGCGCCAGCAGCTTGGGACTAGCGGGAGGTGCCACAGATACGCAGTATTTT. Translation gives CASSLGLAGGATDTQYF.

The genes are TRBV7-2 and TRBJ2-7; 8 nucleotides line up with TRBD1. Germline values: CDR1 SGHTA, CDR2 FQGNSA. The CDR3 spans 15 residues. Unmatched junction bases numbered 6, after V lost 1 base and J lost 4 bases. The CDR3 spells CASSLGGQGRYEQYF. CDR3 in DNA: TGTGCCAGCAGCTTAGGAGGACAGGGAAGATACGAGCAGTACTTC.

The chain links TRBV6-5 to TRBJ1-1; D perhaps matches TRBD1 (5 bases). Germline CDR1 and CDR2: MNHEY and SVGAGI. V was cut by 0 bases and J by 6 bases, with 14 bases left in between. The CDR3 totals 15 residues. CDR3 sequence: CASSYSRGLGSEAFF. The DNA of the CDR3 is TGTGCCAGCAGTTACTCGAGGGGACTGGGGTCTGAAGCTTTCTTT.

The J gene is TRBJ1-1, the V gene TRBV3-1 (or the pseudogene TRBV3-2), with no clear D. V was cut by 4 bases and J by 2 bases, with 14 bases left in between. Per the germline V gene, CDR1 is LGHDT and CDR2 is YNNKEL (reference sequence). This CDR3 region has 15 residues. The CDR3 region is CASSPPSGRNTEAFF. The DNA of the CDR3 is TGTGCCAGCAGCCCGCCTAGCGGAAGAAACACTGAAGCTTTCTTT.

The chain uses TRBV2 and TRBJ2-1, with TRBD2 identical over 10 bases. The CDR3 spans 16 residues. After removal of 0 bases from V and 12 bases from J, the junction contained 11 bases not matched to a gene. CDR1 is SNHLY, CDR2 FYNNEI, per germline. DNA of the CDR3: TGTGCCAGCAGTGAAGCGCGGGCTAGCGGGAGTATCGGGCAGTTCTTC. Its translation is CASSEARASGSIGQFF.

The chain joins TRBV6-5 to TRBJ1-2; TRBD1 aligns across 9 bases. Trimming cost V 5 bases and J 6 bases; bases outside gene matches: 4. CDR1 is MNHEY and CDR2 is SVGAGI in the germline V gene. The CDR3 is made up of 13 amino acids. In DNA form, the CDR3 reads TGTGCCAGCAGTCCGGACAGGGGTGATGGCTACACCTTC. Translating it yields CASSPDRGDGYTF.